The clone carrying this TCR beta chain was observed a handful of times. Its antigen is still unknown. This sample was included in a study of T cells in localized non-small cell lung cancer. Findings of the study overall: A median roughly 57 of the top 100 tumor clones appeared in adjacent lung. The study linked higher blood T cell density to longer overall survival. Uninvolved adjacent lung had the highest recorded T cell clonality, with tumor below it.

Profiling relied on immunoSEQ multiplex PCR, and the TCRdb table lists in-frame clones only, not all of them. Here the sample spans about 9,200 clones, 85% to 90% being singletons. V lost 5 bases and J lost 0, with 7 bases in between. Germline values: CDR1 SGHTA, CDR2 FQGNSA. This CDR3 contains 13 residues. The material was peripheral blood, obtained before any cancer treatment. The chain carries TRBV7-2 and TRBJ1-1; D is unresolved. The sequence derives from a female donor at least 60 years old with stage II squamous cell lung carcinoma. The CDR3 loop reads CASSAGMNTEAFF. As DNA, the CDR3 is TGTGCCAGCAGCGCCGGCATGAACACTGAAGCTTTCTTT.